This paragraph reports one TCR beta chain. Trimming shortened V by 0 bases and J by 5 bases, and 10 bases separated the two germline ends. The germline gives CDR1 LGHDT, CDR2 YNNKEL (reference sequence). This CDR3 has 14 residues. The method was immunoSEQ multiplex PCR; TCRdb's version includes in-frame clones alone and lacks a portion of them. This sample has about 180,000 clones, with about 90% found just once. The data were obtained in a study of T cell responses to AZD1222 COVID-19 vaccine. The sequences come from peripheral blood, collected 28 days after the second AZD1222 dose. This chain links TRBV3-1 (or the pseudogene TRBV3-2) with TRBJ1-1; D possibly corresponds to TRBD1 (5 bases). The sequence came from an adult who received the AZD1222 COVID-19 vaccine. CDR3 sequence (DNA): TGTGCCAGCAGCCAAGATCAGGAGGGGACTGAAGCTTTCTTT. Its translation is CASSQDQEGTEAFF.